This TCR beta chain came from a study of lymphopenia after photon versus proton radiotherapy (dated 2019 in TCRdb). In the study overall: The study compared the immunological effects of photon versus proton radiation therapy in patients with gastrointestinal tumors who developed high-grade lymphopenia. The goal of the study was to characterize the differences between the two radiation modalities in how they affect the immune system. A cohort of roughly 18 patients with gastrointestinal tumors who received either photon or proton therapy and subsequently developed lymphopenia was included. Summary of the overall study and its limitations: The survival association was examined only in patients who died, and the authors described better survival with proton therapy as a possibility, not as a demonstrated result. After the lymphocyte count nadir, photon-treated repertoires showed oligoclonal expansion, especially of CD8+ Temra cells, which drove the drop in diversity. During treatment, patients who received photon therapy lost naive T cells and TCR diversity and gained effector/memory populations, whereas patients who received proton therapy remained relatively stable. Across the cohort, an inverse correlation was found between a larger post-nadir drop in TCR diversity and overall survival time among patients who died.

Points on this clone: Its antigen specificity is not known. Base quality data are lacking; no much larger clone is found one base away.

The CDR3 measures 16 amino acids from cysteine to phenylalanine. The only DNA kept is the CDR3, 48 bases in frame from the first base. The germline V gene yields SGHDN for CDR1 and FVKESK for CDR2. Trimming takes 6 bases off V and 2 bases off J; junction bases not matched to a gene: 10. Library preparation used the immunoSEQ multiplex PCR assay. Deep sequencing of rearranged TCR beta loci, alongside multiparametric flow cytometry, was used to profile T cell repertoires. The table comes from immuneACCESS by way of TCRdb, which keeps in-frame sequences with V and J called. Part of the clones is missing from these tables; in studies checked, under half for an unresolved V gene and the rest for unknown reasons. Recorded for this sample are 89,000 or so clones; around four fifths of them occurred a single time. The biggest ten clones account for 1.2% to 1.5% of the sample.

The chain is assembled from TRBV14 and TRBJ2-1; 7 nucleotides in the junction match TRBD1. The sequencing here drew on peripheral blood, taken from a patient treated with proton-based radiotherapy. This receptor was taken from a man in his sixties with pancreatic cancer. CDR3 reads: CASSPNRGITYNEQFF. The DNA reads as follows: TGTGCCAGCAGTCCTAACAGGGGCATTACCTACAATGAGCAGTTCTTC. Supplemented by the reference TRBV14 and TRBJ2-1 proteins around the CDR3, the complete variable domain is EAGVTQFPSHSVIEKGQTVTLRCDPISGHDNLYWYRRVMGKEIKFLLHFVKESKQDESGMPNNRFLAERTGGTYSTLKVQPAELEDSGVYFCASSPNRGITYNEQFFGPGTRLTVL.